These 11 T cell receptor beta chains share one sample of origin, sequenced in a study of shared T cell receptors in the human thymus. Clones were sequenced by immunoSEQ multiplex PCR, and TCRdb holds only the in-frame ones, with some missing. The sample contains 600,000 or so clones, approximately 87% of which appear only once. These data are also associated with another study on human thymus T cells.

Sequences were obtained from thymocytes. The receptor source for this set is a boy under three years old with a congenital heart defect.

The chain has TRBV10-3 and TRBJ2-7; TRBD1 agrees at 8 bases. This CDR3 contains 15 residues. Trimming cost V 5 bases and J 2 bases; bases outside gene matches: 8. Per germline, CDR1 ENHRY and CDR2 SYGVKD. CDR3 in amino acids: CAISRADRDAYEQYF. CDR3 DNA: TGTGCCATCAGTAGAGCGGACAGGGATGCCTACGAGCAGTACTTC.

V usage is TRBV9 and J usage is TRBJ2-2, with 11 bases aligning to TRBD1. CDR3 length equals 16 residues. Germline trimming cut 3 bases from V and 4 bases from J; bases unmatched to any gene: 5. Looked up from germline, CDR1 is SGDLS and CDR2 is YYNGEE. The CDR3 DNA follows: TGTGCCAGCAGCGCCGCCGGGACAGGGGGCACCGGGGAGCTGTTTTTT. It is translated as CASSAAGTGGTGELFF.

CDR3 sequence (DNA): TGTGCCAGCAGCAAGCCGCGGGGGGAAGATACGCAGTATTTT. Translating gives CASSKPRGEDTQYF. The rearrangement joins TRBV14 to TRBJ2-3; 8 bases align to TRBD2. The CDR3 covers 14 residues. V was clipped by 5 bases and J by 5 bases; unmatched bases: 6. Germline V gene lookup returns CDR1 SGHDN and CDR2 FVKESK.

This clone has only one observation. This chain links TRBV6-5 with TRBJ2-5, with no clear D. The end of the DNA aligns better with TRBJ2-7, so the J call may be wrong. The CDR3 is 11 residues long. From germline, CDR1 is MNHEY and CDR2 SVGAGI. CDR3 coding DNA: TGTGCCAGCAGTCAAAACTACGAGCAGTACTTC. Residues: CASSQNYEQYF.

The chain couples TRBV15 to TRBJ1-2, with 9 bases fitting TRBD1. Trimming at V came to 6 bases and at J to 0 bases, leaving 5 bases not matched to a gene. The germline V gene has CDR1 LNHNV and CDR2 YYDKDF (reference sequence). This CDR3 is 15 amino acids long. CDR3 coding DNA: TGTGCCACCAGTCCGGGACAGGGACCTAACTATGGCTACACCTTC. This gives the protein CATSPGQGPNYGYTF.

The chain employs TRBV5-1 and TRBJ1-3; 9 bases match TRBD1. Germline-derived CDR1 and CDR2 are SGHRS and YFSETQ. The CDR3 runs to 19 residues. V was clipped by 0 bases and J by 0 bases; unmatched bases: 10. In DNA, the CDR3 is TGCGCCAGCAGCTTGGCCGGGACAGGGCCAACGGACTCTGGAAACACCATATATTTT. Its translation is CASSLAGTGPTDSGNTIYF.

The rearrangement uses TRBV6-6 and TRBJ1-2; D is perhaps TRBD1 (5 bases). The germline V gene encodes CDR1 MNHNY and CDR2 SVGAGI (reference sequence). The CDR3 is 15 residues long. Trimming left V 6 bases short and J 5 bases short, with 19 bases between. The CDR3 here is CASSHAPDISYGYTF. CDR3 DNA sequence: TGTGCCAGCAGCCACGCCCCGGACATTTCTTATGGCTACACCTTC.

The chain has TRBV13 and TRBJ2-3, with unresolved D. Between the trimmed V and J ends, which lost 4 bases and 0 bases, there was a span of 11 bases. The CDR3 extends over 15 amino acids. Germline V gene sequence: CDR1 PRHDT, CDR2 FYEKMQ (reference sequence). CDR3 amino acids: CASSSTPFSTDTQYF. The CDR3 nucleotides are TGTGCCAGCAGCTCGACACCATTTAGCACAGATACGCAGTATTTT.

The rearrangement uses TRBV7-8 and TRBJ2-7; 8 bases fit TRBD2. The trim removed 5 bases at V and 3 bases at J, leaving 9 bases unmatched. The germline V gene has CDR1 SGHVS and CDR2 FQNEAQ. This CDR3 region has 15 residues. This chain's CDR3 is CASSQATSEHYEQYF. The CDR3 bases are TGTGCCAGCAGCCAAGCGACTAGCGAACACTACGAGCAGTACTTC.

The CDR3 DNA reads TGTGCCAACCGCCGGGACAGGGAGACTAACTATGGCTACACCTTC. Protein: CANRRDRETNYGYTF. This chain uses TRBV10-3 with TRBJ1-2, with 9 nucleotides matching TRBD1. The CDR3 covers 15 residues. Trimming took 10 bases from V and 0 from J; bases not matched to a gene: 9. Germline loops: CDR1 ENHRY, CDR2 SYGVKD.

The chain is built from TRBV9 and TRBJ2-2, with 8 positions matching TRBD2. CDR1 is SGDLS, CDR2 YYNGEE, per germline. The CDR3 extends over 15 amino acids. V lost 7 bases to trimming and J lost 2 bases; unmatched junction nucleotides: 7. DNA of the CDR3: TGTGCCAGCGGGAGCGGGAGCCCCAACACCGGGGAGCTGTTTTTT. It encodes CASGSGSPNTGELFF.